This TCR beta chain is drawn from a study of cytomegalovirus exposure and HLA in healthy donors. About the research overall: A previous analysis identified about 110 million unique TCR beta sequences derived from roughly 190 million T cells. Study observations and caveats: In a later analysis, the majority of CMV-associated beta chains seemingly showed HLA restriction.

On this clone itself: The antigen remains unidentified.

Primers included in the PCR were 60 Vbeta and 13 Jbeta primers. TCRdb's copy holds only in-frame clones and misses some; the assay was immunoSEQ multiplex PCR. The table includes about 160,000 clones, approximately 80% detected once. Germline assignment: CDR1 SQVTM and CDR2 ANQGSEA. The CDR3 contains 15 residues. With 1 base clipped from V and 7 bases from J, the junction kept 12 bases outside the gene matches. The sequenced sample was PBMCs. V is TRBV29-1 and J is TRBJ2-5, with 7 bases lining up with TRBD1. This TCR derives from a woman between 18 and 29 years old in good health and CMV-seronegative. The CDR3 bases are TGCAGCGTTGAAGCGGGACAGACAAGAAGGGGGACCCAGTACTTC. This sequence encodes CSVEAGQTRRGTQYF.